Each of the 32 T cell receptor beta chains below was sequenced from the same sample in a study of shared clonotypes between healthy human individuals. Method: immunoSEQ multiplex PCR; TCRdb's copy keeps in-frame clones and lacks some. The data hold around 1 million clones, with more than 75% observed a single time. Sequencing was performed on memory CD4+ T cells sorted from blood. The subset: CD45RA-negative fraction. These receptors came from a man between 18 and 35 years old in good health.

V is TRBV27 and J is TRBJ2-3; perhaps TRBD2 as D (5 bases). This CDR3 has 14 amino acids. Germline values: CDR1 MNHEY, CDR2 SMNVEV (reference sequence). V was trimmed by 3 bases and J by 4 bases, leaving 11 bases between them. This CDR3 reads CASSFPDYSDTQYF. The CDR3, as DNA: TGTGCCAGCAGTTTCCCCGACTACTCAGATACGCAGTATTTT.

This sequence joins TRBV20-1 and TRBJ2-3, with no clear D. This CDR3 spans 11 amino acids. Germline loops: CDR1 DFQATT, CDR2 SNEGSKA (reference sequence). Trimming stripped 8 bases from V and 2 bases from J, with 8 bases between. The CDR3 reads CSLTYTDTQYF. CDR3 coding DNA: TGCAGTCTTACCTACACAGATACGCAGTATTTT.

V and J are TRBV2 and TRBJ1-4, with D tentatively TRBD1 (6 bases). The V gene lost 7 bases and the J gene lost 10 bases, with 13 bases spanning the gap. From germline, CDR1 is SNHLY and CDR2 FYNNEI. The CDR3 length is 12 residues. CDR3 amino acids: CASTGQGGKLFF. The DNA for the CDR3 is TGTGCCAGCACGGGACAAGGAGGAAAACTGTTTTTT.

This clone was seen only once. The V and J genes are TRBV7-2 and TRBJ2-3, with TRBD2 identical over 8 bases. V was clipped by 2 bases and J by 3 bases; unmatched bases: 4. Germline CDR1 is SGHTA and CDR2 is FQGNSA. The CDR3 loop spans 15 amino acids. CDR3 bases: TGTGCCAGCAGCTTAATGCTAGCGGGTACAGATACGCAGTATTTT. This gives the protein CASSLMLAGTDTQYF.

This clone has only one observation. The chain carries TRBV29-1 and TRBJ2-2; no definite D call. Trimming shortened V by 3 bases and J by 4 bases, and 9 bases separated the two germline ends. The CDR3 totals 13 residues. Germline V gene lookup returns CDR1 SQVTM and CDR2 ANQGSEA. The CDR3 coding sequence is TGCAGCGTTGACAGGCCGCCCACCGGGGAGCTGTTTTTT. As protein: CSVDRPPTGELFF.

The chain links TRBV30 to TRBJ2-7; TRBD2 is a possible D gene (6 bases). Trimming pared 0 bases from V and 7 bases from J, leaving 13 bases between. CDR1 GTSNPN and CDR2 SVGIG come from the germline V gene (reference sequence). The CDR3 sequence is 13 residues long. CDR3 sequence: CAWSVLGGREQYF. For the CDR3, the DNA is TGTGCCTGGAGTGTACTGGGTGGGAGGGAGCAGTACTTC.

The chain has TRBV19 and TRBJ2-2; 9 bases are a match to TRBD2. V was clipped by 0 bases and J by 7 bases; unmatched bases: 6. Germline CDR1 and CDR2: LNHDA and SQIVND (reference sequence). The CDR3 covers 16 residues. CDR3 coding DNA: TGTGCCAGTAGTATAGATCTAGCGGGATTGGTCGGGGAGCTGTTTTTT. Protein sequence: CASSIDLAGLVGELFF.

This clone occurred a few times. This same CDR3 is encoded by further DNA sequences in the sample. The gene calls are TRBV10-2 and TRBJ1-3, with D unresolved. Germline values: CDR1 WSHSY, CDR2 SAAADI. This CDR3 is built from 12 residues. The V end was cut by 3 bases, the J end by 4 bases, with 4 bases between. Here the CDR3 reads CASSEGGNTIYF. The CDR3 nucleotides are TGCGCCAGCAGTGAAGGGGGAAACACCATATATTTT.

The chain uses TRBV7-9 and TRBJ1-1; unclear D gene. This CDR3 spans 16 amino acids. Trimming pared 2 bases from V and 0 bases from J, leaving 13 bases between. Germline values: CDR1 SEHNR, CDR2 FQNEAQ (reference sequence). The CDR3 is CASSLSAGDLNTEAFF. As DNA, the CDR3 is TGTGCCAGCAGCTTATCGGCAGGAGACCTGAACACTGAAGCTTTCTTT.

This clone appeared a single time. The likely explanation is a read error, given a far larger clone one base away. This specimen includes other DNA sequences encoding the same CDR3. The chain combines TRBV4-1 with TRBJ1-5; a possible D gene is TRBD1 (5 bases). This CDR3 has 15 residues. The V gene lost 4 bases and the J gene lost 4 bases, with 14 bases spanning the gap. The germline CDR1 and CDR2 sequences are MGHRA and YSYEKL. The CDR3 protein is CASSPSGTGNQPQHF. CDR3 nucleotides: TGCGCCAGCAGCCCTTCCGGGACGGGAAATCAGCCCCAGCATTTT.

The genes are TRBV15 and TRBJ1-1; a weak D match, TRBD1 (5 bases). The CDR3 runs to 13 residues. The ends were cut back, 3 bases at V and 11 bases at J, with 16 bases in the middle. Germline V gene lookup returns CDR1 LNHNV and CDR2 YYDKDF (reference sequence). The CDR3 sequence is CATSSGTSRRAFF. CDR3 nucleotide sequence: TGTGCCACCAGCAGCGGGACTTCTCGGAGGGCTTTCTTT.

V usage is TRBV30 and J usage is TRBJ1-6; tentatively, D is TRBD1 (6 bases). The CDR3 has 15 residues. The germline V gene has CDR1 GTSNPN and CDR2 SVGIG (reference sequence). V was cut by 3 bases and J by 6 bases, with 15 bases left in between. CDR3 bases: TGTGCCTGGAGACAGGGTGGGGGGTTTAATTCACCCCTCCACTTT. Protein product: CAWRQGGGFNSPLHF.

CDR3 loop: CASSPPPEVFWGKLAGANVLTF. In DNA, the CDR3 is TGTGCCAGCTCACCACCTCCGGAAGTCTTCTGGGGTAAATTAGCTGGGGCCAACGTCCTGACTTTC. The chain couples TRBV18 to TRBJ2-6; no clear D gene. Germline loops: CDR1 KGHSH, CDR2 LQKENI. The V and J ends lost 0 bases and 2 bases respectively, with 26 bases between them. The CDR3 is 22 residues long.

This clone has a handful of counts. The rearrangement links TRBV9 to TRBJ1-1, with TRBD1 matching 9 bases. V lost 4 bases, J lost 4 bases, and 14 bases stayed unmatched. This CDR3 comprises 17 residues. Germline CDR1 and CDR2: SGDLS and YYNGEE. The chain's CDR3 is CASSRGGQGLRGTEAFF. The CDR3 DNA sequence: TGTGCCAGCAGCAGGGGGGGACAGGGTCTCAGGGGCACTGAAGCTTTCTTT.

This clone was seen once. The gene calls are TRBV7-2 and TRBJ1-3, with D unclear. The CDR3 contains 15 residues. V was shortened by 3 bases and J by 0 bases, with 9 bases between the two germline ends. Germline values: CDR1 SGHTA, CDR2 FQGNSA. The DNA of the CDR3 is TGTGCCAGCAGCTTCGACGTCAGCTCTGGAAACACCATATATTTT. It encodes CASSFDVSSGNTIYF. Supplemented by reference TRBV7-2 and TRBJ1-3, the full variable domain reads GAGVSQSPSNKVTEKGKDVELRCDPISGHTALYWYRQSLGQGLEFLIYFQGNSAPDKSGLPSDRFSAERTGGSVSTLTIQRTQQEDSAVYLCASSFDVSSGNTIYFGEGSWLTVV.

V is TRBV18 and J is TRBJ1-4; D not resolved. CDR3 length: 14 residues. Per the germline V gene, CDR1 is KGHSH and CDR2 is LQKENI. Trimming shortened V by 5 bases and J by 4 bases, and 11 bases separated the two germline ends. The CDR3 here is CASSTGKLNEKLFF. The CDR3 DNA reads as TGTGCCAGCTCAACGGGGAAACTTAATGAAAAACTGTTTTTT.

This clone was seen more than once but under ten times. DNA for the CDR3: TGTGCCAGCAGCTTAGTTCAAAGCGGGAGAGATACGCAGTATTTT. Amino acid sequence: CASSLVQSGRDTQYF. The chain links TRBV7-6 to TRBJ2-3; the match to TRBD2 covers 8 bases. Trimming cost V 1 base and J 5 bases; bases outside gene matches: 5. The germline CDR1 and CDR2 sequences are SGHVS and FNYEAQ. This CDR3 comprises 15 residues.

The chain links TRBV27 to TRBJ1-2; D ambiguous. V lost 2 bases, J lost 6 bases, and 13 bases lay in between. The CDR3 has 14 amino acids. Germline V gives CDR1 MNHEY, CDR2 SMNVEV (reference sequence). CDR3 coding DNA: TGTGCCAGCAGTTTAAATAGGGCTTTGAATGGCTACACCTTC. Translation: CASSLNRALNGYTF.

The chain links TRBV9 to TRBJ2-7, with 11 bases identical to TRBD2. Germline trimming cut 5 bases from V and 6 bases from J; bases unmatched to any gene: 7. The CDR3 is 14 residues long. The germline gives CDR1 SGDLS, CDR2 YYNGEE. CDR3: CASSPGLAGPEQYF. CDR3 nucleotide sequence: TGTGCCAGCAGTCCTGGACTAGCGGGTCCCGAGCAGTACTTC.

V and J are TRBV7-3 and TRBJ2-1; 11 bases are a match to TRBD2. J was trimmed by 11 bases and V by 5 bases; bases with no gene match: 8. CDR1 and CDR2 (germline): SGHTA, FQGTGA. The length of the CDR3 is 14 residues. The CDR3 reads CASSLRLAGTQQFF. CDR3 bases: TGTGCCAGCAGCCTAAGACTAGCGGGAACTCAGCAGTTCTTC.

The V and J genes are TRBV19 and TRBJ1-5; no reliable D call. V was pared by 6 bases and J by 0 bases, with 21 bases between. In germline, CDR1 is LNHDA, CDR2 SQIVND (reference sequence). This CDR3 has 18 amino acids. The CDR3 loop is CASRFSPGRKNSNQPQHF. CDR3 nucleotides: TGTGCCAGTAGATTCTCTCCGGGCCGTAAAAATAGCAATCAGCCCCAGCATTTT.

This clone was seen a handful of times. The genes are TRBV30 and TRBJ2-5, with 10 bases lining up with TRBD1. V gave up 0 bases and J gave up 2 bases; unmatched junction bases: 3. The CDR3 extends over 15 amino acids. Germline V CDR1 and CDR2: GTSNPN, SVGIG (reference sequence). The CDR3 sequence is CAWSVGDRGQETQYF. The CDR3 bases are TGTGCCTGGAGTGTAGGGGACAGGGGACAAGAGACCCAGTACTTC. The full variable domain, in which reference TRBV30 and TRBJ2-5 provide the parts outside the CDR3, is SQTIHQWPATLVQPVGSPLSLECTVEGTSNPNLYWYRQAAGRGLQLLFYSVGIGQISSEVPQNLSASRPQDRQFILSSKKLLLSDSGFYLCAWSVGDRGQETQYFGPGTRLLVL.

The V gene is TRBV6-1, the J gene TRBJ1-2; perhaps TRBD1 as D (6 bases). The CDR3 runs to 15 residues. The ends were cut back, 1 base at V and 8 bases at J, with 17 bases in the middle. The V gene's germline CDR1 is MNHNS and CDR2 SASEGT. In nucleotides, the CDR3 is TGTGCCAGCAGTGAAGATCAGGGGCGCTCGTCCGGCTACACCTTC. This translates into CASSEDQGRSSGYTF.

V is TRBV7-2 and J is TRBJ2-7; 7 positions match TRBD2. Germline CDR1 SGHTA, CDR2 FQGNSA. This CDR3 spans 13 amino acids. V shed 3 bases, J shed 5 bases, and the junction held 4 bases outside the gene matches. The CDR3 bases are TGTGCCAGCAGCTTTTCCGGGGGGAACGAGCAGTACTTC. Translation: CASSFSGGNEQYF.

The rearrangement links TRBV25-1 to TRBJ1-4; D ambiguous. V lost 1 base and J 3 bases, leaving 6 bases between the germline ends. Per germline, CDR1 MGHDK and CDR2 SYGVNS. The CDR3 runs to 14 residues. DNA of the CDR3: TGTGCCAGCAGTGAATTACAGTCTAATGAAAAACTGTTTTTT. Amino acids: CASSELQSNEKLFF.

CDR3 sequence: CASSSEHGGRTEAFF. The CDR3 coding sequence is TGTGCCAGCAGCTCAGAACACGGGGGGAGGACTGAAGCTTTCTTT. The chain joins TRBV5-4 to TRBJ1-1; perhaps TRBD1 as D (5 bases). With 3 bases removed from V and 5 bases from J, the gap between germline ends came to 17 bases. CDR3 size: 15 residues. The germline gives CDR1 SGHNT, CDR2 YYREEE (reference sequence).

The chain joins TRBV2 to TRBJ1-1; no definite D call. The CDR3 has 15 residues. Germline CDR1 and CDR2: SNHLY and FYNNEI. Between the trimmed V and J ends, which lost 4 bases and 1 base, there was a span of 13 bases. DNA of the CDR3: TGTGCCAGCAGTGTATTAAATGTTCCGAACACTGAAGCTTTCTTT. It encodes CASSVLNVPNTEAFF. Filled out from reference TRBV2 and TRBJ1-1, the complete variable domain reads EPEVTQTPSHQVTQMGQEVILRCVPISNHLYFYWYRQILGQKVEFLVSFYNNEISEKSEIFDDQFSVERPDGSNFTLKIRSTKLEDSAMYFCASSVLNVPNTEAFFGQGTRLTVV.

The rearrangement links TRBV4-3 to TRBJ1-1; D unresolved. The CDR3 sequence is 16 residues long. The V and J ends lost 0 bases and 0 bases respectively, with 11 bases between them. Germline CDR1 reads LGHNA; CDR2 reads YSLEER. CDR3 DNA sequence: TGCGCCAGCAGCCAAGAGACTGGAAGAGTGAACACTGAAGCTTTCTTT. This translates into CASSQETGRVNTEAFF.

On this clone: A much larger clone differs from this one at a single base, so this may be a read error. The CDR3 DNA reads TGTGCCAGCAGTTTAAACATGAACACTGAAGCTTTCTTT. Translating it yields CASSLNMNTEAFF. The V call is TRBV28, the J call TRBJ1-1, with D unclear. Trimming left V 2 bases short and J 0 bases short, with 4 bases between. The germline CDR1 and CDR2 sequences are MDHEN and SYDVKM. The CDR3 has 13 amino acids.

This rearrangement joins TRBV11-2 to TRBJ2-3; D is undetermined. Trimming stripped 7 bases from V and 5 bases from J, with 10 bases between. CDR3 size: 12 residues. Germline V gene data show CDR1 as SGHAT and CDR2 as FQNNGV. The DNA of the CDR3 is TGTGCCAGCAACCTTAGACGAGATACGCAGTATTTT. Translated, it gives CASNLRRDTQYF.

CDR3 bases: TGTGCCAGCAGCTTAAGGAGAGGGAATAACTATGGCTACACCTTC. It translates to CASSLRRGNNYGYTF. The V call is TRBV7-2, the J call TRBJ1-2; D remains unclear. Germline V CDR1 and CDR2: SGHTA, FQGNSA. The CDR3 runs to 15 residues. Trimming pared 2 bases from V and 1 base from J, leaving 11 bases between.

CDR3 sequence: CASADRMDTQYF. DNA of the CDR3: TGTGCCAGTGCGGACAGGATGGATACGCAGTATTTT. This rearrangement joins TRBV6-5 to TRBJ2-3; TRBD1 aligns across 7 bases. CDR3 length equals 12 residues. Germline V gene lookup returns CDR1 MNHEY and CDR2 SVGAGI. V was clipped by 9 bases and J by 6 bases; unmatched bases: 6.